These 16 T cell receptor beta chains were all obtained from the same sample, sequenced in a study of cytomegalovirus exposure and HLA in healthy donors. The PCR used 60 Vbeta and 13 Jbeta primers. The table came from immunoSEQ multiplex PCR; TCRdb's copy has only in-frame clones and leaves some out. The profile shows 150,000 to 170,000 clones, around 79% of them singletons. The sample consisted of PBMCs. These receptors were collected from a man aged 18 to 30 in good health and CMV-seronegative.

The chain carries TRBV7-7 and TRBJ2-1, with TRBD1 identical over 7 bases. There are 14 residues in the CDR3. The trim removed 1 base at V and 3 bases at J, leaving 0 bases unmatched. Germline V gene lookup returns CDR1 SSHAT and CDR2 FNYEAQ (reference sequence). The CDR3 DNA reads TGTGCCAGCAGCTTAGGGACAGGCTACAATGAGCAGTTCTTC. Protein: CASSLGTGYNEQFF. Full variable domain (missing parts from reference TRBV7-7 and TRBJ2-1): GAGVSQSPRYKVTKRGQDVTLRCDPISSHATLYWYQQALGQGPEFLTYFNYEAQPDKSGLPSDRFSAERPEGSISTLTIQRTEQRDSAMYRCASSLGTGYNEQFFGPGTRLTVL.

Here the CDR3 reads CASSFRQGGGYTF. The CDR3 nucleotides are TGTGCCAGCAGCTTTCGACAGGGTGGTGGCTACACCTTC. The chain links TRBV7-9 to TRBJ1-2, with 7 nucleotides matching TRBD1. J gave up 7 bases and V 3 bases, and 5 bases lay outside the gene matches. This CDR3 contains 13 residues. The germline V gene has CDR1 SEHNR and CDR2 FQNEAQ (reference sequence).

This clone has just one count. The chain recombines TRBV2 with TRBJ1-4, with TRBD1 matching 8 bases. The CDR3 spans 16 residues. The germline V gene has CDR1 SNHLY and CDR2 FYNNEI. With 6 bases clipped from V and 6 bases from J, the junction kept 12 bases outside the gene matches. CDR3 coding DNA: TGTGCCAGCAGCGGAACCAGGGGGCGGGGTGATGAAAAACTGTTTTTT. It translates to CASSGTRGRGDEKLFF.

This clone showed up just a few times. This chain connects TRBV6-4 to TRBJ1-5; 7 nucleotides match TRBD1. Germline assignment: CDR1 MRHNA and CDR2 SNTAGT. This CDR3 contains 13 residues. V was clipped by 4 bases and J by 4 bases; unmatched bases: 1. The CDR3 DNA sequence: TGTGCCAGCAGTGTGACAGGGAATCAGCCCCAGCATTTT. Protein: CASSVTGNQPQHF.

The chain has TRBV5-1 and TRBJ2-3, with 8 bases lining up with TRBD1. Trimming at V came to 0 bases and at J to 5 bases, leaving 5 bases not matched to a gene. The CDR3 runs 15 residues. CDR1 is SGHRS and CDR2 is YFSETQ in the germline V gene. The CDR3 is CASSLAWGQVDTQYF. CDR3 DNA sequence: TGCGCCAGCAGCTTGGCGTGGGGACAGGTAGATACGCAGTATTTT.

As DNA, the CDR3 is TGTGCCAGCAGCGTAGAATGGGGAGGGGGAACTAATGAAAAACTGTTTTTT. It translates to CASSVEWGGGTNEKLFF. J is TRBJ1-4 and V is TRBV9; maybe TRBD1 (6 bases). Trimming took 0 bases from V and 1 from J, leaving 13 bases between them. CDR3 size: 17 residues. Germline values: CDR1 SGDLS, CDR2 YYNGEE.

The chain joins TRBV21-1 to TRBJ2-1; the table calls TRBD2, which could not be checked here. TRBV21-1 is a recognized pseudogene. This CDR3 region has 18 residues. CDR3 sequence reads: CASSDGSATRFSYNEQFF. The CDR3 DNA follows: TGTGCCAGCAGCGATGGGAGCGCGACAAGATTTTCCTACAATGAGCAGTTCTTC.

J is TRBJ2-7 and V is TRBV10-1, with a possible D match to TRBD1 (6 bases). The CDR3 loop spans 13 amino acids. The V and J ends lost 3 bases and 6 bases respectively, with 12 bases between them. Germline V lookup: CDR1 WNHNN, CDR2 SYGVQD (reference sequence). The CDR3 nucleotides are TGCGCCAGCAGTGACCTGTTGACAGGCGAGCAGTACTTC. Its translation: CASSDLLTGEQYF.

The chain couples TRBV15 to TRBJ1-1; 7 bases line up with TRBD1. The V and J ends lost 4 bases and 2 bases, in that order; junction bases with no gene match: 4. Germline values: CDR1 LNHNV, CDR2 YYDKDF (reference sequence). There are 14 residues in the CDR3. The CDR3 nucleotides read TGTGCCACCAGCATGGACAGGAGTAACACTGAAGCTTTCTTT. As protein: CATSMDRSNTEAFF.

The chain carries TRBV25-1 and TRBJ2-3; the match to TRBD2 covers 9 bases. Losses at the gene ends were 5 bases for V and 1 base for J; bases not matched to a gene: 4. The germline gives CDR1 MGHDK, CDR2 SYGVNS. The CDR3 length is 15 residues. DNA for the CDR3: TGTGCCAGCAGTCCGGGACTAGCCGGCACAGATACGCAGTATTTT. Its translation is CASSPGLAGTDTQYF.

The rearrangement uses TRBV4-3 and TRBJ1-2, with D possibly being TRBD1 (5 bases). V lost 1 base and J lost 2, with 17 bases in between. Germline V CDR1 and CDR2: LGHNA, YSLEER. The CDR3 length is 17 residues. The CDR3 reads CASSQGHWQGGNYGYTF. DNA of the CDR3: TGCGCCAGCAGCCAAGGTCACTGGCAGGGAGGAAACTATGGCTACACCTTC.

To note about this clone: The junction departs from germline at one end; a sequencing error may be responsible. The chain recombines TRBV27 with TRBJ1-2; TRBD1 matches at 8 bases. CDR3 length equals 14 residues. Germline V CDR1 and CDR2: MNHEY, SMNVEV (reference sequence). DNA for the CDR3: TGTGCCAGCAGTTTAGGGCAGGGGGCCTATGGCTACGCCTTC. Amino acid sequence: CASSLGQGAYGYAF.

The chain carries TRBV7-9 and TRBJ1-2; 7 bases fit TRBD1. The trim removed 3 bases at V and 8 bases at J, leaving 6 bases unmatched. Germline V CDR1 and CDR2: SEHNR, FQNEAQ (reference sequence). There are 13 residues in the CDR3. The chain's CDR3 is CASSFRGGGGYTF. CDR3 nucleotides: TGTGCCAGCAGCTTCCGAGGGGGCGGGGGCTACACCTTC.

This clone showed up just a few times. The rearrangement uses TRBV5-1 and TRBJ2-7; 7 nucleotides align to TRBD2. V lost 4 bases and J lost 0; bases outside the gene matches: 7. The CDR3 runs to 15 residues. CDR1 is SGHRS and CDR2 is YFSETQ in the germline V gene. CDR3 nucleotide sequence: TGCGCCAGCAGCCCCGGACTAGTGAGCTCCTACGAGCAGTACTTC. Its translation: CASSPGLVSSYEQYF.

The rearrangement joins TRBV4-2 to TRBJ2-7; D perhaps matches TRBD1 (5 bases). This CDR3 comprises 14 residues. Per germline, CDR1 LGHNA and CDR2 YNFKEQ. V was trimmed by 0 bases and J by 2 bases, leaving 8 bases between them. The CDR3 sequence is CASSQDQGPYEQYF. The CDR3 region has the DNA TGTGCCAGCAGCCAAGACCAGGGTCCCTACGAGCAGTACTTC.

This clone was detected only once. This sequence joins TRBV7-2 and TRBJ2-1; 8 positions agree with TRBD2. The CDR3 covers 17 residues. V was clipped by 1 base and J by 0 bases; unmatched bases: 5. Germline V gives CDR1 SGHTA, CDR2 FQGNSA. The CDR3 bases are TGTGCCAGCAGCTTAGTACTAGCGGAGCCCTCCTACAATGAGCAGTTCTTC. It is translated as CASSLVLAEPSYNEQFF. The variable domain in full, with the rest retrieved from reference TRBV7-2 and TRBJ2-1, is GAGVSQSPSNKVTEKGKDVELRCDPISGHTALYWYRQSLGQGLEFLIYFQGNSAPDKSGLPSDRFSAERTGGSVSTLTIQRTQQEDSAVYLCASSLVLAEPSYNEQFFGPGTRLTVL.